The T cell receptor beta chain under discussion was sequenced for a study of identifying expanded T cells in peripheral blood. Study-wide findings and caveats: Technical replicates showed around 1.2 changed clones; two weeks around 15; four weeks 19. Clone count variance between approximately two-week samples rose with total template count.

Per the germline V gene, CDR1 is SGHDT and CDR2 is YYEEEE. The CDR3 runs to 13 residues. V dropped 5 bases and J dropped 7 bases, with 15 bases sitting between them. The protocol was immunoSEQ multiplex PCR, while the TCRdb copy is restricted to in-frame clones and leaves out a portion. The sample holds over 45,000 clones; roughly four fifths are singletons and the top ten take approximately 19%. During the collection period, no donor immune events like infections were recorded. On this clone itself: Its antigen is unidentified.

Sequences were obtained from blood. This chain links TRBV5-6 with TRBJ1-2; no firm D call. The clonotype was recovered from a person between 18 and 70 years old in good health. In DNA, the CDR3 is TGTGCCAGCAGATTGAGGGTTGCAAGTGGCTACACCTTC. Protein product: CASRLRVASGYTF. Complete variable domain (other parts from reference TRBV5-6 and TRBJ1-2): DAGVTQSPTHLIKTRGQQVTLRCSPKSGHDTVSWYQQALGQGPQFIFQYYEEEERQRGNFPDRFSGHQFPNYSSELNVNALLLGDSALYLCASRLRVASGYTFGSGTRLTVV.